These 20 T cell receptor beta chains originate from one sample sequenced in a study of molecular identifiers for immune sequencing clone quantification. Using its own MiXCR run on the PCR reads, TCRdb lists one record per CDR3 protein. Counted here are around 480,000 distinct CDR3 sequences, about 20% occurring once; the ten biggest clones make up 0.7% to 1%. The sequencing input was naive CD8+ T cells from blood, with Jurkat cell RNA spiked in. Subset of the sample: FACS-sorted CD8+CD4-CCR7+CD45RA+ naive T cells. The receptor set was obtained from a human donor in good health. Some libraries in this study had Jurkat cell RNA spiked in.

Concerning this clonotype itself: At one end the junction does not follow the germline gene, possibly because of a read error. The chain recombines TRBV12-3 or TRBV12-4 with TRBJ2-1; D ambiguous. The CDR3 spans 12 residues. The CDR3 sequence is CASSFSYDEQFF. CDR3 nucleotides: TGTGCCAGCAGTTTTTCCTACGATGAGCAGTTCTTC.

This clonotype was observed at least ten times. This chain connects TRBV20-1 to TRBJ2-3; TRBD2 agrees at 7 bases. The germline CDR1 and CDR2 sequences are DFQATT and SNEGSKA (reference sequence). V was clipped by 2 bases and J by 5 bases; unmatched bases: 1. The CDR3 is 12 residues long. The chain's CDR3 is CSARLAEDTQYF. Written as DNA, the CDR3 is TGCAGTGCTAGACTAGCGGAAGATACGCAGTATTTT.

In this sample, this clonotype turned up many times. The V and J genes are TRBV6-5 and TRBJ2-7; D could derive from TRBD1 or TRBD2 (5 bases each). Germline CDR1 MNHEY, CDR2 SVGAGI. V gave up 6 bases and J gave up 3 bases, with 15 bases separating them. The CDR3 consists of 14 residues. CDR3 sequence: CASRQGPENYEQYF. In DNA form, the CDR3 reads TGTGCCAGCAGGCAGGGACCGGAAAACTACGAGCAGTACTTC.

The chain combines TRBV27 with TRBJ2-3; 10 nucleotides match TRBD2. There are 16 residues in the CDR3. After removal of 5 bases from V and 5 bases from J, the junction contained 10 bases not matched to a gene. The germline V gene has CDR1 MNHEY and CDR2 SMNVEV (reference sequence). The CDR3 region is CASSPTALAGRDTQYF. CDR3 bases: TGTGCCAGCAGTCCAACCGCACTAGCGGGGAGAGATACGCAGTATTTT.

This clonotype has just a few counts. The chain uses TRBV28 and TRBJ2-3; possible D gene TRBD2, 5 bases. The CDR3 has 14 residues. Germline V gene lookup returns CDR1 MDHEN and CDR2 SYDVKM. V lost 7 bases and J 0 bases, leaving 11 bases between the germline ends. The CDR3 loop reads CASTEGSSTDTQYF. In nucleotides, the CDR3 is TGTGCCAGCACAGAGGGCTCTAGCACAGATACGCAGTATTTT.

This clonotype came up a few times. The gene calls are TRBV21-1 and TRBJ2-3; TRBD2, the table's D call, lacks a check against the DNA. TRBV21-1 is noted as a pseudogene. This CDR3 is 20 amino acids long. Here the CDR3 reads CASSKGKAGTSGKTTDTQYF. The CDR3 DNA reads as TGTGCCAGCAGCAAAGGAAAGGCTGGGACTAGCGGGAAGACCACAGATACGCAGTATTTT.

This rearrangement joins TRBV9 to TRBJ2-3; D is possibly TRBD1 or TRBD2 (6 bases each). Germline CDR1 and CDR2: SGDLS and YYNGEE. This CDR3 has 17 residues. V shed 3 bases and J shed 1 base, with 18 bases lying between them. CDR3: CASSEGGPRDGTDTQYF. CDR3 nucleotides: TGTGCCAGCAGCGAGGGGGGACCGCGGGATGGCACAGATACGCAGTATTTT.

This clonotype showed up just a few times. The J gene is TRBJ2-1, the V gene TRBV14; 9 bases align to TRBD1. The germline V gene encodes CDR1 SGHDN and CDR2 FVKESK. The V and J ends lost 0 bases and 15 bases, in that order; junction bases with no gene match: 6. The CDR3 is 13 residues long. The CDR3 region is CASSQDPRQGGFF. The CDR3 DNA reads TGTGCCAGCAGCCAAGATCCGAGACAGGGGGGGTTCTTC.

This clonotype came up many times. V is TRBV21-1 and J is TRBJ2-3; the D call TRBD1 from the table was never checked on the DNA. TRBV21-1 is a documented pseudogene. CDR3 size: 18 residues. In nucleotides, the CDR3 is TGTGCCAGCAGTACAGGACAGCACCACAGGGGTGAGACAGATACGCAGTATTTT. This gives the protein CASSTGQHHRGETDTQYF.

Concerning this clonotype itself: The CDR3 carries no conserved terminal phenylalanine or tryptophan, so it likely arises from a read error. The chain combines TRBV6-2 or TRBV6-3 with TRBJ1-1; the D is unclear. Germline lookup yields CDR1 MNHEY and CDR2 SVGEGT. The CDR3 is 13 amino acids. With 6 bases removed from V and 5 bases from J, the gap between germline ends came to 13 bases. The CDR3 sequence: CASRDEGWTEAFS. The CDR3 coding sequence is TGTGCCAGCAGGGACGAGGGATGGACTGAAGCTTTCTCT.

The CDR3 reads CASSPRGSPSSTGELFF. CDR3 nucleotides: TGTGCCAGCAGTCCCCGAGGGTCCCCATCGAGCACCGGGGAGCTGTTTTTT. This chain uses TRBV27 with TRBJ2-2; the D gene is possibly TRBD2 (5 bases). CDR1 and CDR2 from the germline V gene are MNHEY and SMNVEV (reference sequence). This CDR3 comprises 17 residues. V was clipped by 5 bases and J by 4 bases, with 20 bases between them.

This clonotype was seen ten or more times. V and J are TRBV27 and TRBJ2-7; TRBD2 matches at 7 bases. V dropped 1 base and J dropped 6; count of bases not matched to a gene: 9. Germline V gene sequence: CDR1 MNHEY, CDR2 SMNVEV (reference sequence). CDR3 length: 15 amino acids. The CDR3 DNA follows: TGTGCCAGCAGTTTATTTGTGGGAGGGCCCTCCGAGCAGTACTTC. It encodes CASSLFVGGPSEQYF.

J is TRBJ2-5 and V is TRBV15; maybe TRBD2 (6 bases). CDR3 length equals 17 residues. The germline V gene has CDR1 LNHNV and CDR2 YYDKDF (reference sequence). The germline V and J ends were trimmed by 3 bases and 2 bases, with 19 bases remaining between them. The CDR3 region is CATSRDHPLRGQETQYF. The CDR3 DNA sequence: TGTGCCACCAGCAGGGATCACCCCCTCCGGGGGCAAGAGACCCAGTACTTC.

This clonotype was picked up many times. The genes are TRBV28 and TRBJ2-5, with D unclear. CDR1 and CDR2 (germline): MDHEN, SYDVKM. Trimming took 6 bases from V and 5 from J, leaving 16 bases between them. This CDR3 spans 14 amino acids. In DNA, the CDR3 is TGTGCCAGCAGCCCATTAGTAGGGCGCGAGACCCAGTACTTC. Translating it yields CASSPLVGRETQYF.

This clonotype has just a few counts. J is TRBJ1-5 and V is TRBV6-1; TRBD1 agrees at 8 bases. The ends lost 7 bases at V and 5 bases at J; junction bases unmatched: 16. The germline CDR1 and CDR2 sequences are MNHNS and SASEGT. This CDR3 has 17 residues. CDR3 in amino acids: CASIRSGGANGDQPQHF. As DNA, the CDR3 is TGTGCCAGCATAAGGTCAGGGGGCGCGAACGGGGATCAGCCCCAGCATTTT.

V usage is TRBV15 and J usage is TRBJ1-5; 10 nucleotides match TRBD1. CDR1 is LNHNV and CDR2 is YYDKDF in the germline V gene (reference sequence). The CDR3 contains 15 residues. The V segment lost 3 bases and the J segment 4 bases; nucleotides outside the gene matches: 3. CDR3 nucleotides: TGTGCCACCAGCAGTGGGGACAGGGGAAATCAGCCCCAGCATTTT. Residues: CATSSGDRGNQPQHF.

In its sample, this clonotype was seen once. A read error may be the cause here, since a much bigger clone is one base away. The chain employs TRBV12-3 or TRBV12-4 and TRBJ2-5, with D maybe TRBD1 (5 bases). Deletions cut 3 bases from V and 1 base from J, with 15 bases between. This CDR3 has 16 amino acids. CDR3 sequence: CASSFDQGKCQETQYF. The CDR3 nucleotides are TGTGCCAGCAGTTTTGATCAGGGCAAGTGCCAAGAGACCCAGTACTTC.

The chain joins TRBV7-9 to TRBJ1-2; TRBD1 aligns across 7 bases. The germline CDR1 and CDR2 sequences are SEHNR and FQNEAQ (reference sequence). V trimming: 1 base; J trimming: 1 base; junction bases outside the gene matches: 3. The CDR3 is made up of 15 amino acids. CDR3 amino acids: CASSLGTGDNYGYTF. The DNA of the CDR3 is TGTGCCAGCAGCTTAGGGACAGGAGATAACTATGGCTACACCTTC.

There are a few counts of this clonotype. V is TRBV14 and J is TRBJ2-2, with no clear D. Trimming shortened V by 1 base and J by 4 bases, and 13 bases separated the two germline ends. Germline V gene data show CDR1 as SGHDN and CDR2 as FVKESK. The CDR3 spans 16 residues. For the CDR3, the DNA is TGTGCCAGCAGCCAAGGAGCAGGCCTGAGCACCGGGGAGCTGTTTTTT. Translating it yields CASSQGAGLSTGELFF.

In regard to this clonotype: A much larger clone is a single base away; this may be a read error. The rearrangement links TRBV6-2 or TRBV6-3 to TRBJ2-3, with 9 bases that match TRBD2. CDR3 size: 16 residues. Germline CDR1 and CDR2: MNHEY and SVGEGT. CDR3 sequence: CAGSSTLAGLTDTQYF. The CDR3 DNA follows: TGTGCCGGCAGTTCCACCCTAGCGGGGCTCACAGATACGCAGTATTTT.